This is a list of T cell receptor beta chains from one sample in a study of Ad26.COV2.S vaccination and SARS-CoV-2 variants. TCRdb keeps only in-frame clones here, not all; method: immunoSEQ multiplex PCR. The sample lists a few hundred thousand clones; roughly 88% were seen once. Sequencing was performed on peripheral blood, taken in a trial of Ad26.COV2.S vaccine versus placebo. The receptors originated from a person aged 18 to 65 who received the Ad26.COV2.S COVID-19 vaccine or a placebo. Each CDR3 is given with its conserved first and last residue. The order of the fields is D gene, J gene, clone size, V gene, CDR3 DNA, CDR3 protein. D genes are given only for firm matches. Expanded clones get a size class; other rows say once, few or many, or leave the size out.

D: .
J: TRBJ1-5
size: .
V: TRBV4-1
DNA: TGCGCCAGCAGCCAAGTACAACAGAGCATTCAGCCCCAGCATTTT
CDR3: CASSQVQQSIQPQHF

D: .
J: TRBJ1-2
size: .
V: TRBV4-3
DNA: TGCGCCAGCAGTTCGGACCCAGGGATATACTATGGCTACACCTTC
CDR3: CASSSDPGIYYGYTF

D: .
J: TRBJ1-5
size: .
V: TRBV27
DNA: TGTGCCAGCAGTTTGTCCCCGAGCGGGCAGCCCCAGCATTTT
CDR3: CASSLSPSGQPQHF

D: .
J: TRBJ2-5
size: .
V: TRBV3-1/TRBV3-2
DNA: TGTGCCAGCAGCCAAGATCGGACTTCCAAGACCCAGTACTTC
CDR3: CASSQDRTSKTQYF

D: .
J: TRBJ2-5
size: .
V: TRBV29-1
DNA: TGCAGCGTTGATCTCCAGGGGTTGGAGACCCAGTACTTC
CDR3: CSVDLQGLETQYF

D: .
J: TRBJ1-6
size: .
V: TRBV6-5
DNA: TGTGCCAGCAGTTCAACCCAGGGGTATAATTCACCCCTCCACTTT
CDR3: CASSSTQGYNSPLHF

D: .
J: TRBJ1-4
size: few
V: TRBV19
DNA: TGTGCCAGTAGTATAGATCTAGTGTGGGGAGAGGAGAGTGAAAAACTGTTTTTT
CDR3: CASSIDLVWGEESEKLFF

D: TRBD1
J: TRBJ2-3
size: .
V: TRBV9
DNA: TGTGCCAGCAGCGTAAGGACAGGGGGGACAGATACGCAGTATTTT
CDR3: CASSVRTGGTDTQYF

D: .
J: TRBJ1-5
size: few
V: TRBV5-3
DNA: TGTGCCAGAAGCCTTGTCAAACGTCAGCCCCAGCATTTT
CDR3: CARSLVKRQPQHF

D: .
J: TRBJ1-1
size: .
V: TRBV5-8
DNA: TGTGCCAGCAGCTATGTAGGGGGGGACACTGAAGCTTTCTTT
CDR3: CASSYVGGDTEAFF

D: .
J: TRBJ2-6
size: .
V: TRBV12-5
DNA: TGTGCTAGTTCGACTACAGGTTACTCTGGGGCCAACGTCCTGACTTTC
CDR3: CASSTTGYSGANVLTF

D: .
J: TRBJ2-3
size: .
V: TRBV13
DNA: TGTGCCAGCCGATTGTCGGGGGTAGGAATTTCAGATACGCAGTATTTT
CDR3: CASRLSGVGISDTQYF

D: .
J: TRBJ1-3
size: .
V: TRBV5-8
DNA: TGTGCCAGCAGCTTGGGAGGGCTCCCAACCATATATTTT
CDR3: CASSLGGLPTIYF

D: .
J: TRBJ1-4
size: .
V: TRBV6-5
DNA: TGTGCCAGCAGTTACCGGGACGGAGCAACTAATGAAAAACTGTTTTTT
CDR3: CASSYRDGATNEKLFF

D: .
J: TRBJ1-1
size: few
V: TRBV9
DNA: TGTGCCAGCAGCAATAGCCCTCACACTGAAGCTTTCTTT
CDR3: CASSNSPHTEAFF

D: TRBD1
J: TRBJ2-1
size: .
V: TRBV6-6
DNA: TGTGCCAGCAGGTATCCCGGGACAGGCCTCTACAATGAGCAGTTCTTC
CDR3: CASRYPGTGLYNEQFF

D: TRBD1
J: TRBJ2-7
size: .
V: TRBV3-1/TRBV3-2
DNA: TGTGCCAGCAGCCCGAACGACAGGGGGTACGAGCAGTACTTC
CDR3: CASSPNDRGYEQYF

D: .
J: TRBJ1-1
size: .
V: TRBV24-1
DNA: TGTGCCACCAGTGATGGATCTTACCCAGCTTTCTTT
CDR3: CATSDGSYPAFF

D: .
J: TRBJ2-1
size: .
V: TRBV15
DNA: TGTGCCACCAGCAGACCCGATTTTAATGAGCAGTTCTTC
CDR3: CATSRPDFNEQFF

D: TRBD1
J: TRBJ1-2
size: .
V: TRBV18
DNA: TGTGCCAGCTCAGTGGACAGGGGGCTTTACTATGGCTACACCTTC
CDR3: CASSVDRGLYYGYTF

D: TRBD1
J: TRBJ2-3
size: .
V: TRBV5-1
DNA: TGCGCCAGCAGCGTGGACAGGGGGCAGACAGATACGCAGTATTTT
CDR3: CASSVDRGQTDTQYF

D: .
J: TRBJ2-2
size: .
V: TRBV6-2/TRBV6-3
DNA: TGTGCCAGCAGTTATATTCGGGTCTCCGATAGCGATGGGGAGCTGTTTTTT
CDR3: CASSYIRVSDSDGELFF

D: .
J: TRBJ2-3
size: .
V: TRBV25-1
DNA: TGTGCCAGCAGTGAATCCCCCCTTAGGCAGTATTTT
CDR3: CASSESPLRQYF

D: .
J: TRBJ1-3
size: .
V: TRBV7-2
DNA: TGTGCCAGCACCGAGGGGGTCGACTCTGGAAACACCATATATTTT
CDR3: CASTEGVDSGNTIYF

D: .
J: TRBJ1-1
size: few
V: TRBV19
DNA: TGTGCCAGTAGTATTTTAGGGTCGGGGGCTGAAGCTTTCTTT
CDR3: CASSILGSGAEAFF